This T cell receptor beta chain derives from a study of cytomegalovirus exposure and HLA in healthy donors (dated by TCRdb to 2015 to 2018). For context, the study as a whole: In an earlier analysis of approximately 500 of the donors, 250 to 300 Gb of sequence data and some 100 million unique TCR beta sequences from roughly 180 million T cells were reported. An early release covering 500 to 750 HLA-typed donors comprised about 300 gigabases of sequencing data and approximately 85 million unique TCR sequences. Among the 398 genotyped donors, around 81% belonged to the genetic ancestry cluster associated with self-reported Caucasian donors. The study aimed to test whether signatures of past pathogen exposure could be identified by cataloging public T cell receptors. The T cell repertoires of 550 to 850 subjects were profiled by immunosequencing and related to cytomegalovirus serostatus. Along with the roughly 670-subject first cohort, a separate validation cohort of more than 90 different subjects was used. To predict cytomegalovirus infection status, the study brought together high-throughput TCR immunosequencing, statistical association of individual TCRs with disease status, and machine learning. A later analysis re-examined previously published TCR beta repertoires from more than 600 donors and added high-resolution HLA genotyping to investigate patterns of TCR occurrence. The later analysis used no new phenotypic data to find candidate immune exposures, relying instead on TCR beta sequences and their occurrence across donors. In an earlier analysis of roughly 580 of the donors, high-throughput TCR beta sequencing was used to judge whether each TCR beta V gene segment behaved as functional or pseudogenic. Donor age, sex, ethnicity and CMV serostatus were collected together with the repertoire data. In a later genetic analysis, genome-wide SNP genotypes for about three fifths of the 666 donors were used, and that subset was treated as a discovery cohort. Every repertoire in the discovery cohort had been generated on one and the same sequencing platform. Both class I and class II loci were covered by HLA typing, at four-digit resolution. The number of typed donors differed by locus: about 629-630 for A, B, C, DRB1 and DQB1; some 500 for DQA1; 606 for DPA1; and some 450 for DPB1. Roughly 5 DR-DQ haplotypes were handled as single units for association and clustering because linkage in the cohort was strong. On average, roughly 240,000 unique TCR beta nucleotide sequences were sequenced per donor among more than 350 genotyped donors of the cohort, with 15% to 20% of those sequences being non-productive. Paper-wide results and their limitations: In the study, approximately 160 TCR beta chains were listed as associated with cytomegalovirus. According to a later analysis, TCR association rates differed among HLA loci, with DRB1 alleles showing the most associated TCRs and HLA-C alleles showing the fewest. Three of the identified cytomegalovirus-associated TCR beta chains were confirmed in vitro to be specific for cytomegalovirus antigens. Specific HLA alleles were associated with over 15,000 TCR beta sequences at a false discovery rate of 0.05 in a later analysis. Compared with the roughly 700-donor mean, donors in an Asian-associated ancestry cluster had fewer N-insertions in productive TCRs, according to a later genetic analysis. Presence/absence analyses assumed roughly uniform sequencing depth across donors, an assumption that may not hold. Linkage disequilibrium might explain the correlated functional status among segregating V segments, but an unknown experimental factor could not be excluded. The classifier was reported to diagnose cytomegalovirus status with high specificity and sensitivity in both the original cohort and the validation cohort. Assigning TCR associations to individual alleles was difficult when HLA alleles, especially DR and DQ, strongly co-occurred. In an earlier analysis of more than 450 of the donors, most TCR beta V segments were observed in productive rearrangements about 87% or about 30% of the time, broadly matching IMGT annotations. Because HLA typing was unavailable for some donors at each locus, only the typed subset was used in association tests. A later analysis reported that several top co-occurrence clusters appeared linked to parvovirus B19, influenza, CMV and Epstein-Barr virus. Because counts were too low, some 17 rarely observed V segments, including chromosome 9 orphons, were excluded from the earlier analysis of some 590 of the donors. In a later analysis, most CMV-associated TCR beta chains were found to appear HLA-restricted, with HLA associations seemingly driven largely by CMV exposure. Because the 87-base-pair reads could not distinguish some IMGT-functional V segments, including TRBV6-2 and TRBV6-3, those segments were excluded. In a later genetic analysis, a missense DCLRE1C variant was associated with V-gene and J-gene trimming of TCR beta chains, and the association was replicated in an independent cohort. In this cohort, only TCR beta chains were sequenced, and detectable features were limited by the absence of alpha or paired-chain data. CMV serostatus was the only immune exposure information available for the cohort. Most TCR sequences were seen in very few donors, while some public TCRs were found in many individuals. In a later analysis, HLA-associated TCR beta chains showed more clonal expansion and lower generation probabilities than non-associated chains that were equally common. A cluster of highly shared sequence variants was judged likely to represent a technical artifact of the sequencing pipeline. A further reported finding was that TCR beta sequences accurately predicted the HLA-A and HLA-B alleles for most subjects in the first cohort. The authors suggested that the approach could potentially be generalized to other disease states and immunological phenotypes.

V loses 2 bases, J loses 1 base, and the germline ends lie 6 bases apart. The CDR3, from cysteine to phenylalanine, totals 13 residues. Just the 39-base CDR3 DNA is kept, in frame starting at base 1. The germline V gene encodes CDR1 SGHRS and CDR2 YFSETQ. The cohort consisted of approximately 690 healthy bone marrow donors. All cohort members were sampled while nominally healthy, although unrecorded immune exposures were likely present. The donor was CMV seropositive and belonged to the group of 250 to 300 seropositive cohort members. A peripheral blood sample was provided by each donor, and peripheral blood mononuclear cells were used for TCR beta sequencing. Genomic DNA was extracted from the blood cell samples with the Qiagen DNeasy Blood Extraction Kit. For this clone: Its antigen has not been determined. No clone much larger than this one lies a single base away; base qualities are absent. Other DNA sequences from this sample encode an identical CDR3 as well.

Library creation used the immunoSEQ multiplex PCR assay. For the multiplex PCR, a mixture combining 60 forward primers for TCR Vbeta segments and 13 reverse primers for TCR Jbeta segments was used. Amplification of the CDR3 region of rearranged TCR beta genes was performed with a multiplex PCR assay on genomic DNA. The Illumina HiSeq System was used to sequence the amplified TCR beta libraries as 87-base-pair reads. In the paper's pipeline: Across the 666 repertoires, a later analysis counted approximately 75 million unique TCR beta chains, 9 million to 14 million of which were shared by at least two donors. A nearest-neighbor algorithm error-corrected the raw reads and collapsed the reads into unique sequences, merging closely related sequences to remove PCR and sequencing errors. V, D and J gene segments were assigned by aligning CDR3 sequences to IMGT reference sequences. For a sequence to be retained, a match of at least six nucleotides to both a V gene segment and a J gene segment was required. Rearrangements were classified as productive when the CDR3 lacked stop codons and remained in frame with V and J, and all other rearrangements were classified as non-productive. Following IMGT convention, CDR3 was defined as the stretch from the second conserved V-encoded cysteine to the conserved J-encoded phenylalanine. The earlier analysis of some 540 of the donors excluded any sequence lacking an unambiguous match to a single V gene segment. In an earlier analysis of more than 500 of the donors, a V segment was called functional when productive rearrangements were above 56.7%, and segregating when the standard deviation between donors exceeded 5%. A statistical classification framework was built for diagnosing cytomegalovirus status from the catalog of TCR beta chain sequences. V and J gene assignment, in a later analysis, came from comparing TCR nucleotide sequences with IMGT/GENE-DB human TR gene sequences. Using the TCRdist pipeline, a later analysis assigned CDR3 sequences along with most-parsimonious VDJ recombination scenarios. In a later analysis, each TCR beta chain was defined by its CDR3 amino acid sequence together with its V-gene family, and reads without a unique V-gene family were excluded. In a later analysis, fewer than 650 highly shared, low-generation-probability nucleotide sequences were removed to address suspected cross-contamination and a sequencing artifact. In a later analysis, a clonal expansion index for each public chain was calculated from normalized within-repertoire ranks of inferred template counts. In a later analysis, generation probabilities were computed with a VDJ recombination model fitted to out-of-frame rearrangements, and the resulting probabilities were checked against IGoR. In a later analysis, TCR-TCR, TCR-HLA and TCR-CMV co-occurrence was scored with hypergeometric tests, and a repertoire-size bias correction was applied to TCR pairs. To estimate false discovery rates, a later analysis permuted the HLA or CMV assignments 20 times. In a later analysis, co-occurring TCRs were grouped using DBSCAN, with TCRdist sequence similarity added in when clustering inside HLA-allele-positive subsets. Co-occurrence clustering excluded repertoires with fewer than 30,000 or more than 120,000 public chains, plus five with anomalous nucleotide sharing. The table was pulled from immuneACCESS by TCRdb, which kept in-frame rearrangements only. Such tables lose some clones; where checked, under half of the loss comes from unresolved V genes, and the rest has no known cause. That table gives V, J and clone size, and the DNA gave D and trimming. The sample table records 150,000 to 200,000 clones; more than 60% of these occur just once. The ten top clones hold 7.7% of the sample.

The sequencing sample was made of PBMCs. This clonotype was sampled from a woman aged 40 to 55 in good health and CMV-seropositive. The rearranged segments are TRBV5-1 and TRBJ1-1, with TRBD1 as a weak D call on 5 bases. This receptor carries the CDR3 CASSFGQNTEAFF. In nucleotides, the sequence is TGCGCCAGCAGCTTCGGACAGAACACTGAAGCTTTCTTT.